These 21 T cell receptor beta chains were all obtained from the same sample, sequenced in a study of T cell clonality in common variable immunodeficiency. Data came from immunoSEQ multiplex PCR; TCRdb stores just in-frame clones and leaves some out. The repertoire has approximately 52,000 clones, none seen only once; the ten largest take 3% to 3.5%. Material: peripheral blood mononuclear cells. The receptors shown here come from a person aged 18 to 75 in good health.

This clone was seen a few times. Read data end 3 residues before the CDR3 end; the end is taken from the germline J gene. This chain links TRBV10-2 with TRBJ1-2, with D tentatively TRBD1 (5 bases). This CDR3 is 12 amino acids long. In germline, CDR1 is WSHSY, CDR2 SAAADI. The V end was cut by 8 bases, the J end by 2 bases, with 9 bases between. The DNA read from the CDR3 is TGCGCCAGCGGACAAGGAAACTATGGC. This codes for CASGQGNYG. The whole CDR3 sequence reads CASGQGNYGYTF.

In this sample, this clone turned up many times. Read data end 3 residues before the CDR3 end; the end is taken from the germline J gene. The chain joins TRBV6-4 to TRBJ2-2, with 10 bases that match TRBD2. Germline V CDR1 and CDR2: MRHNA, SNTAGT. The CDR3 consists of 15 residues. Germline trimming cut 8 bases from V and 2 bases from J; bases unmatched to any gene: 5. CDR3 sequence: CASHKREGNTGELFF. The sequenced CDR3 bases are TGTGCCAGCCATAAGCGGGAGGGCAACACCGGGGAG.

This clone was detected many times. The read ends 3 residues early relative to the CDR3; the germline J gene fills the gap. The chain links TRBV20-1 to TRBJ1-2; 10 nucleotides match TRBD1. The germline gives CDR1 DFQATT, CDR2 SNEGSKA (reference sequence). This CDR3 spans 13 amino acids. The part of the CDR3 DNA that was read is TGCAGTGCCGGGACAGGGGCTTGGAGAGGC. Translation gives CSAGTGAWRG. The full CDR3 protein is CSAGTGAWRGYTF.

This clone appeared many times. Read sequence stops 3 residues before the CDR3 end, and the germline J gene provides the missing end. The chain is built from TRBV7-8 and TRBJ2-5; TRBD2 agrees at 8 bases. This CDR3 region has 16 residues. The J segment lost 7 bases and the V segment lost 2 bases, leaving 12 bases of the junction unmatched. Germline V lookup: CDR1 SGHVS, CDR2 FQNEAQ. CDR3: CASSLRTSGPLGTQYF. The sequenced CDR3 bases are TGTGCCAGCAGCTTACGAACTAGCGGTCCCTTGGGGACC.

This clone was observed many times. The sequence runs out 3 residues before the end of the CDR3; the remainder is reconstructed from the germline J gene. The J gene is TRBJ2-3, the V gene TRBV6-1; D unclear. This CDR3 comprises 14 residues. Trimming shortened V by 3 bases and J by 1 base, and 8 bases separated the two germline ends. Germline V gives CDR1 MNHNS, CDR2 SASEGT. CDR3 sequence reads: CASSDSLGTDTQYF. CDR3 bases read: TGTGCCAGCAGTGATTCCCTAGGCACAGATACG.

This clone has at least ten counts. The missing CDR3 end, 3 residues past where the read stops, is filled in from the germline J gene. The chain couples TRBV6-1 to TRBJ2-1, with 8 nucleotides matching TRBD2. The germline V gene has CDR1 MNHNS and CDR2 SASEGT. Trimming removed 0 bases from V and 0 bases from J; junction bases left unmatched: 4. This CDR3 spans 17 amino acids. This chain's CDR3 is CASSEAASGGSYNEQFF. Partial CDR3 DNA: TGTGCCAGCAGTGAAGCTGCGAGCGGGGGCTCCTACAATGAG.

This clone appeared many times. The read gets to within 3 residues of the CDR3 end, and the germline J gene fills in the rest. This chain uses TRBV7-8 with TRBJ2-5; TRBD1 matches 7 bases. This CDR3 is built from 16 residues. V was clipped by 2 bases and J by 2 bases; unmatched bases: 8. The germline CDR1 and CDR2 sequences are SGHVS and FQNEAQ. This CDR3 is CASSLYYSGQQETQYF. The covered CDR3 bases are TGTGCCAGCAGCTTATACTACTCGGGACAGCAAGAGACC.

This clone appeared many times. The read comes to an end 3 residues before the CDR3 does, leaving the germline J gene to fill in the end. V and J are TRBV12-3 or TRBV12-4 and TRBJ2-3, with D perhaps TRBD1 (6 bases). CDR3 length: 12 residues. V lost 5 bases and J lost 6, with 9 bases in between. CDR3 DNA (partial): TGTGCCAGCAGTCAAGGACAGGATACG. This encodes CASSQGQDT. The full CDR3 is CASSQGQDTQYF.

Comment on this clone: The observed sequence ends 3 residues before the CDR3 terminus, with the missing tail filled in from the germline J gene. The rearrangement joins TRBV2 to TRBJ2-3, with 11 positions matching TRBD1. The CDR3 runs to 15 residues. Germline V CDR1 and CDR2: SNHLY, FYNNEI. The CDR3 here is CASGGTGGRGQPQYF. The part of the CDR3 DNA that was read is TGTGCCAGTGGAGGGACAGGGGGAAGAGGTCAGCCG.

This clone was seen many times. The read terminates 3 residues before the CDR3 end, so the remaining end is supplied by the germline J gene. The chain combines TRBV20-1 with TRBJ2-7; 11 bases map to TRBD2. The CDR3 is 15 amino acids. V trimming: 0 bases; J trimming: 2 bases; junction bases outside the gene matches: 3. Germline V lookup: CDR1 DFQATT, CDR2 SNEGSKA (reference sequence). The DNA read from the CDR3 is TGCAGTGCTAGAGACGGGACTAGCGGAACCTACGAG. It is translated as CSARDGTSGTYE. The whole CDR3 sequence is CSARDGTSGTYEQYF.

In its sample, this clone was seen many times. The CDR3 extends 3 residues past the end of the read, so its final part is completed from the germline J gene. The chain uses TRBV29-1 and TRBJ2-7; TRBD2 matches at 8 bases. CDR1 and CDR2 (germline): SQVTM, ANQGSEA. CDR3 size: 14 residues. Trimming at V came to 0 bases and at J to 3 bases, leaving 4 bases not matched to a gene. CDR3 amino acids: CSVEEPGGDYEQYF. CDR3 bases read: TGCAGCGTTGAAGAACCCGGGGGGGACTACGAG.

This clone was counted ten times or more. The read falls 3 residues short of the CDR3 end, and the missing part is taken from the germline J gene. The rearrangement uses TRBV11-3 and TRBJ1-1; 7 nucleotides agree with TRBD1. The germline gives CDR1 SGHNT, CDR2 YENEEA. After removal of 5 bases from V and 7 bases from J, the junction contained 7 bases not matched to a gene. The CDR3 is 13 residues long. CDR3: CASSRQGGDEAFF. Partial CDR3 DNA: TGTGCCAGCAGCCGACAGGGAGGCGATGAA.

Notes on this clone: The read ends 3 residues shy of where the CDR3 ends; the end is completed using the germline J gene. This chain connects TRBV5-1 to TRBJ2-7; a weak D match, TRBD2 (7 bases). The CDR3 runs to 15 residues. Trimming shortened V by 0 bases and J by 3 bases, and 13 bases separated the two germline ends. CDR1 and CDR2 from the germline V gene are SGHRS and YFSETQ. CDR3 sequence: CASSLVRGGYYEQYF. The CDR3 bases that were read are TGCGCCAGCAGCTTGGTAAGGGGGGGGTACTACGAG.

A note on this clone: The CDR3 end falls 3 residues outside the read, so it is completed with the germline J gene. This rearrangement joins TRBV18 to TRBJ1-2; D might be TRBD1 (5 bases). Germline assignment: CDR1 KGHSH and CDR2 LQKENI. V dropped 0 bases and J dropped 1 base, with 12 bases sitting between them. This CDR3 is 16 amino acids long. CDR3 sequence: CASSPPRQTFNYGYTF. The sequenced CDR3 bases are TGTGCCAGCTCACCACCAAGACAGACCTTTAACTATGGC.

This clone was counted at least ten times. The read comes to an end 3 residues before the CDR3 does, leaving the germline J gene to fill in the end. The V call is TRBV13, the J call TRBJ1-1; 9 positions match TRBD1. V lost 5 bases and J lost 1; bases outside the gene matches: 8. This CDR3 region has 16 residues. CDR1 and CDR2 from the germline V gene are PRHDT and FYEKMQ (reference sequence). CDR3 residues: CASSDRDRVANTEAFF. The CDR3 bases that were read are TGTGCCAGCAGCGACCGGGACAGGGTGGCGAACACTGAA.

This clone was seen at least ten times. The read ends 3 residues early relative to the CDR3; the germline J gene fills the gap. Other DNA variants within this sample encode the same CDR3. The chain couples TRBV10-3 to TRBJ2-2; 10 bases are shared with TRBD1. This CDR3 region has 17 residues. In germline, CDR1 is ENHRY, CDR2 SYGVKD. The J segment lost 2 bases and the V segment lost 8 bases, leaving 11 bases of the junction unmatched. The sequenced CDR3 bases are TGTGCCATCGCGGATCAGACAGGGGGCGCTAACACCGGGGAG. It yields the protein CAIADQTGGANTGE. In full, the CDR3 is CAIADQTGGANTGELFF.

The sample holds a few counts of this clone. The sequence runs out 3 residues before the end of the CDR3; the remainder is reconstructed from the germline J gene. J is TRBJ2-7 and V is TRBV2; tentatively, D is TRBD1 (6 bases). CDR3 length: 15 amino acids. The germline CDR1 and CDR2 sequences are SNHLY and FYNNEI. The V end was cut by 6 bases, the J end by 0 bases, with 15 bases between. The covered CDR3 bases are TGTGCCAGCAGGACCGGGACATCCGTCTCCTACGAG. It translates to CASRTGTSVSYE. The CDR3 reads in full as CASRTGTSVSYEQYF.

In the case of this clone: The read halts 3 residues ahead of the CDR3 end, with the missing end drawn from the germline J gene. This chain connects TRBV5-1 to TRBJ1-4; D gene ambiguous. The CDR3 sequence is 13 residues long. Looked up from germline, CDR1 is SGHRS and CDR2 is YFSETQ. The ends were cut back, 4 bases at V and 6 bases at J, with 10 bases in the middle. CDR3 amino acids: CASSPKVDEKLFF. Incomplete CDR3 DNA: TGCGCCAGCAGCCCCAAGGTGGATGAAAAA.

About this clone: A far larger clone is one nucleotide away, so this likely arose from a read error. The observed sequence ends 3 residues before the CDR3 terminus, with the missing tail filled in from the germline J gene. The chain joins TRBV19 to TRBJ2-3, with 10 nucleotides matching TRBD2. This CDR3 spans 15 amino acids. Germline trimming cut 6 bases from V and 1 base from J; bases unmatched to any gene: 4. Germline CDR1 and CDR2: LNHDA and SQIVND (reference sequence). The CDR3 spells CASSLAGACTDTQYF. The DNA read from the CDR3 is TGTGCCAGTAGCCTAGCGGGGGCCTGCACAGATACG.

This clone was counted at least ten times. The sequenced fragment ends 3 residues before the CDR3 boundary, so the rest is inferred from the germline J gene. The rearrangement joins TRBV5-6 to TRBJ2-5; no clear D. Trimming pared 4 bases from V and 5 bases from J, leaving 12 bases between. This CDR3 spans 13 amino acids. In germline, CDR1 is SGHDT, CDR2 YYEEEE. Partial CDR3 DNA: TGTGCCAGCAGCCGACTTCAAGCGGAGACC. This codes for CASSRLQAET. The whole CDR3 reads CASSRLQAETQYF.

This clone was observed at least ten times. The CDR3 extends 3 residues past the end of the read, so its final part is completed from the germline J gene. The V and J genes are TRBV29-1 and TRBJ2-3, with 7 nucleotides matching TRBD1. This CDR3 is built from 15 residues. Germline V gene sequence: CDR1 SQVTM, CDR2 ANQGSEA. The ends lost 5 bases at V and 4 bases at J; junction bases unmatched: 12. The CDR3 spells CSVSGSTGAPDTQYF. The covered CDR3 bases are TGCAGCGTTAGTGGATCTACAGGGGCCCCAGATACG.